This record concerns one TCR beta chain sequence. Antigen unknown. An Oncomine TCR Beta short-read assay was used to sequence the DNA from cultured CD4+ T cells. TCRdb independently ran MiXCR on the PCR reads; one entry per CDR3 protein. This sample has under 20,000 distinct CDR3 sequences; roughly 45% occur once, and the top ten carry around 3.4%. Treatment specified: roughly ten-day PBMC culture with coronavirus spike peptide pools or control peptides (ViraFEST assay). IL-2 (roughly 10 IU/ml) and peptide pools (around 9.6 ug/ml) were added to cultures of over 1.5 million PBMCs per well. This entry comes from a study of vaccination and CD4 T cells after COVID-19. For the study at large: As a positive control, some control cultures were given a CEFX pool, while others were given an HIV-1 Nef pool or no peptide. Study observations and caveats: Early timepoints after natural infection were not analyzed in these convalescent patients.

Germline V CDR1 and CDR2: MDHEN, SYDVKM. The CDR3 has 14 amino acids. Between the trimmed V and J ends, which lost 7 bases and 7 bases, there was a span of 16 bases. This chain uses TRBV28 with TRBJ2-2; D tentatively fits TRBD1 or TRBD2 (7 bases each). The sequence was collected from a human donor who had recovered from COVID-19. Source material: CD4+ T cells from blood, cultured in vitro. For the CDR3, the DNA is TGTGCCAGCAAAATAGGGGGCGGGAGCGGGGAGCTGTTTTTT. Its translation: CASKIGGGSGELFF. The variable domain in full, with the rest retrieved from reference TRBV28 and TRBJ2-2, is DVKVTQSSRYLVKRTGEKVFLECVQDMDHENMFWYRQDPGLGLRLIYFSYDVKMKEKGDIPEGYSVSREKKERFSLILESASTNQTSMYLCASKIGGGSGELFFGEGSRLTVL.